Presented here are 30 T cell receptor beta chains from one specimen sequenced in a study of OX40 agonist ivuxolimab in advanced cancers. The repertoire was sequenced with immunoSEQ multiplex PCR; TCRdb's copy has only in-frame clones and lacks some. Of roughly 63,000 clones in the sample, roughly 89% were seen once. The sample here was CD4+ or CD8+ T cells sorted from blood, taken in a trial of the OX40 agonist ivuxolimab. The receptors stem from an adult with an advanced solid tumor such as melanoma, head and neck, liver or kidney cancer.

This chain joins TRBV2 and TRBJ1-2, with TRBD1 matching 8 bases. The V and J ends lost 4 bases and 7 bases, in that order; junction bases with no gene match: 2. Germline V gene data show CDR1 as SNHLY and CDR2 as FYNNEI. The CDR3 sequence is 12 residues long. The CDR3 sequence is CASSGTGPGYTF. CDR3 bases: TGTGCCAGCAGTGGGACAGGGCCTGGCTACACCTTC. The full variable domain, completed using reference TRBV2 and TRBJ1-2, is EPEVTQTPSHQVTQMGQEVILRCVPISNHLYFYWYRQILGQKVEFLVSFYNNEISEKSEIFDDQFSVERPDGSNFTLKIRSTKLEDSAMYFCASSGTGPGYTFGSGTRLTVV.

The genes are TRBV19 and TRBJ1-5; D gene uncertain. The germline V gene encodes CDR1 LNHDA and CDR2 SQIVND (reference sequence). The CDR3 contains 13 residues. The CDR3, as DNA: TGTGCGGCCTCCCTGAATAGCAATCAGCCCCAGCATTTT. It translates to CAASLNSNQPQHF.

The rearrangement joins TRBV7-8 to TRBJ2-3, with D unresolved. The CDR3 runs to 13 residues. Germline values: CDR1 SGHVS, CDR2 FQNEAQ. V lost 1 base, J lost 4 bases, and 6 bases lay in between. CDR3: CASSLERPDTQYF. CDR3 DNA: TGTGCCAGCAGCTTAGAGCGCCCAGATACGCAGTATTTT.

The CDR3 DNA is TGCAGCGTTGTTAGGTTGGAGACCCAGTACTTC. This translates into CSVVRLETQYF. The chain joins TRBV29-1 to TRBJ2-5; D is uncertain. V lost 4 bases and J 5 bases, leaving 8 bases between the germline ends. The germline gives CDR1 SQVTM, CDR2 ANQGSEA. The CDR3 contains 11 residues.

The CDR3 bases are TGCAGCGTTCGACAGGGGGATTGGGACATTCAGTACTTC. Its protein product is CSVRQGDWDIQYF. The J gene is TRBJ2-4, the V gene TRBV29-1; 9 bases map to TRBD1. Germline V lookup: CDR1 SQVTM, CDR2 ANQGSEA. Unmatched junction bases numbered 7, after V lost 5 bases and J lost 8 bases. This CDR3 is built from 13 residues.

This CDR3 reads CASSGGARARTEAFF. The DNA of the CDR3 is TGTGCCAGCAGCGGGGGGGCGAGAGCGCGGACTGAAGCTTTCTTT. The chain has TRBV9 and TRBJ1-1; tentatively, D is TRBD1 (6 bases). The V gene lost 3 bases and the J gene lost 5 bases, with 17 bases spanning the gap. The germline V gene encodes CDR1 SGDLS and CDR2 YYNGEE. CDR3 size: 15 residues.

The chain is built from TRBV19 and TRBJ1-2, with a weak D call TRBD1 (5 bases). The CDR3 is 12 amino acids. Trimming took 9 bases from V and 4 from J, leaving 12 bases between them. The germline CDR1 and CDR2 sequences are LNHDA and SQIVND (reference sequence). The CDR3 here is CASSGAVYGYTF. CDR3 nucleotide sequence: TGTGCCAGCAGTGGGGCCGTCTATGGCTACACCTTC.

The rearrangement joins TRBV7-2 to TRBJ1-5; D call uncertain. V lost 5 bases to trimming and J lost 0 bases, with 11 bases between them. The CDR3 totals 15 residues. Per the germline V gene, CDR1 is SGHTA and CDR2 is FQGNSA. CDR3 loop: CASSLITLSNQPQHF. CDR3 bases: TGTGCCAGCAGCCTTATTACTCTTAGCAATCAGCCCCAGCATTTT.

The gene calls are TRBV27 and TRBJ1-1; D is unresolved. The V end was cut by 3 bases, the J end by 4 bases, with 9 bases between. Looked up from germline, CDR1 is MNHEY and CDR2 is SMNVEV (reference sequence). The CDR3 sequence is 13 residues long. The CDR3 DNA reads TGTGCCAGCAGTTTTGGTGGCGGCACTGAAGCTTTCTTT. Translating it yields CASSFGGGTEAFF.

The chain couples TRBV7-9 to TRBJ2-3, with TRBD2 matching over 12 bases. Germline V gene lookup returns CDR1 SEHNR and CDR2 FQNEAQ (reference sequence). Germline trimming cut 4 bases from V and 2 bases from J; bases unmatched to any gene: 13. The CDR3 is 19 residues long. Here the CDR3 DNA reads TGTGCCAGCAGCTCGAGTAGACTAGCGGGAGTGGGGCCCACAGATACGCAGTATTTT. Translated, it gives CASSSSRLAGVGPTDTQYF.

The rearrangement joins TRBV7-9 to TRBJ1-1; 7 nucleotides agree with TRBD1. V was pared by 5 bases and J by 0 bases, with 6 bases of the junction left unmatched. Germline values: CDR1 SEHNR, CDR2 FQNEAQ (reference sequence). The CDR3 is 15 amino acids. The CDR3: CASSPEQGMNTEAFF. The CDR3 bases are TGTGCCAGCAGCCCAGAACAGGGGATGAACACTGAAGCTTTCTTT.

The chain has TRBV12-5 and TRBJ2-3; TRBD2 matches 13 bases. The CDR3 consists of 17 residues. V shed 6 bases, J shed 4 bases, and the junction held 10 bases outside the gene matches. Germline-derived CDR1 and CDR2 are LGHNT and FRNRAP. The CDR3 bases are TGTGCTAGTGGCCCTGGACTAGCGGGAGTGGGATCAGATACGCAGTATTTT. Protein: CASGPGLAGVGSDTQYF.

The CDR3 coding sequence is TGCGCCAGCAGCCAAGGACAGGGGGCCAATGAGCAGTTCTTC. Its protein is CASSQGQGANEQFF. The genes are TRBV4-1 and TRBJ2-1; 10 nucleotides line up with TRBD1. V was clipped by 1 base and J by 6 bases; unmatched bases: 0. The CDR3 is 14 amino acids. Germline CDR1 and CDR2: MGHRA and YSYEKL.

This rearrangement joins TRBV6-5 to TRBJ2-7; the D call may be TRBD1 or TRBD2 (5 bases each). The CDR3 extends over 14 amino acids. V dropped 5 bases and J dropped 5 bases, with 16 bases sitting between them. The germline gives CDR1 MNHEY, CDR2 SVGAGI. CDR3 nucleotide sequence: TGTGCCAGCAGTCCGCGGCAGGGACCCGACGAGCAGTACTTC. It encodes CASSPRQGPDEQYF.

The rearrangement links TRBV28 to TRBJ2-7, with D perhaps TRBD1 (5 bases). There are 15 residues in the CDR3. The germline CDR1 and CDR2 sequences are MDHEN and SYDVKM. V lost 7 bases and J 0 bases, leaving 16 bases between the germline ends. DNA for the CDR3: TGTGCCAGCACCCTCGACAGCTCCATCTCCTACGAGCAGTACTTC. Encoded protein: CASTLDSSISYEQYF. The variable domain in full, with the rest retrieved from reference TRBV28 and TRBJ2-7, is DVKVTQSSRYLVKRTGEKVFLECVQDMDHENMFWYRQDPGLGLRLIYFSYDVKMKEKGDIPEGYSVSREKKERFSLILESASTNQTSMYLCASTLDSSISYEQYFGPGTRLTVT.

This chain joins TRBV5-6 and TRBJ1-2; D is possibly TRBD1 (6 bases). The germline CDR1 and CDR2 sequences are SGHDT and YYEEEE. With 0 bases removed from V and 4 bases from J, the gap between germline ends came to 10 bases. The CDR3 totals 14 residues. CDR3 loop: CASSLGDMLYGYTF. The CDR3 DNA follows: TGTGCCAGCAGCTTGGGGGACATGCTCTATGGCTACACCTTC.

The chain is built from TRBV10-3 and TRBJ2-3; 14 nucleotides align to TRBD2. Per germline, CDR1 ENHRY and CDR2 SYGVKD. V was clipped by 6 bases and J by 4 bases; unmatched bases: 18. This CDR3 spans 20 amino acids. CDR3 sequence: CAIRGTSGGPYSEEADTQYF. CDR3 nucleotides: TGTGCCATCAGGGGGACTAGCGGGGGCCCCTATAGCGAGGAGGCAGATACGCAGTATTTT.

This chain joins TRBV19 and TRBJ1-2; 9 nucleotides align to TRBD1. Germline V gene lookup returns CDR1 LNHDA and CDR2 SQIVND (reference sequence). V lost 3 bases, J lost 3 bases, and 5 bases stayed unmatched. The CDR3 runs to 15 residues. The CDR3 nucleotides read TGTGCCAGTAGTATCTGGACAGGGGAGGACTATGGCTACACCTTC. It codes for CASSIWTGEDYGYTF.

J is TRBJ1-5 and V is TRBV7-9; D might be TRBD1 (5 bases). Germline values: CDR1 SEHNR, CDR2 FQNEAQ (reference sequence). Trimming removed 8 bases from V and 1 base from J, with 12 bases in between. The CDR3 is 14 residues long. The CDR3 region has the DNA TGTGCCAGCGGTGACGGGGCGAGCAATCAGCCCCAGCATTTT. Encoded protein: CASGDGASNQPQHF.

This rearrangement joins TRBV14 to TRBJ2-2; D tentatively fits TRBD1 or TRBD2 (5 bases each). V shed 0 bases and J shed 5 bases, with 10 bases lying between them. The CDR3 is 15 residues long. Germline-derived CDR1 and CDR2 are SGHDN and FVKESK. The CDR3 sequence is CASSQELGATGELFF. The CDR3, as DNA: TGTGCCAGCAGCCAAGAACTCGGGGCGACCGGGGAGCTGTTTTTT. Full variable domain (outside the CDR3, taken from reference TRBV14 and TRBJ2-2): EAGVTQFPSHSVIEKGQTVTLRCDPISGHDNLYWYRRVMGKEIKFLLHFVKESKQDESGMPNNRFLAERTGGTYSTLKVQPAELEDSGVYFCASSQELGATGELFFGEGSRLTVL.

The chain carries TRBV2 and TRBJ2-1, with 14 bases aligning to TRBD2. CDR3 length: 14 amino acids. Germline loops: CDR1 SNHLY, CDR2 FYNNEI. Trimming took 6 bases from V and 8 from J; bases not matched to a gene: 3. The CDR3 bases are TGTGCCAGCAGGGGACTAGCGGGAGTCCATGAGCAGTTCTTC. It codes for CASRGLAGVHEQFF. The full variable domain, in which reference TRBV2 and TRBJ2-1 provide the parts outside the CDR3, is EPEVTQTPSHQVTQMGQEVILRCVPISNHLYFYWYRQILGQKVEFLVSFYNNEISEKSEIFDDQFSVERPDGSNFTLKIRSTKLEDSAMYFCASRGLAGVHEQFFGPGTRLTVL.

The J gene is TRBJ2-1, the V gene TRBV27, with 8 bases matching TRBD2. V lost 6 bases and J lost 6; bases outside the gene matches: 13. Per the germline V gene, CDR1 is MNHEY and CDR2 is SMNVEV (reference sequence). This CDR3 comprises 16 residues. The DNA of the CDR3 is TGTGCCAGCAGCCCTCTCCCCGGGAGGGCCAGCAATGAGCAGTTCTTC. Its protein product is CASSPLPGRASNEQFF.

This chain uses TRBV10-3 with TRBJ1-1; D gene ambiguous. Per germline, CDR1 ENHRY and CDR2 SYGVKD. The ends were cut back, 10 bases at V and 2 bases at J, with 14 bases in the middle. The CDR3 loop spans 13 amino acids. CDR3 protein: CAKREGLNTEAFF. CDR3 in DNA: TGTGCCAAACGGGAGGGCCTAAACACTGAAGCTTTCTTT.

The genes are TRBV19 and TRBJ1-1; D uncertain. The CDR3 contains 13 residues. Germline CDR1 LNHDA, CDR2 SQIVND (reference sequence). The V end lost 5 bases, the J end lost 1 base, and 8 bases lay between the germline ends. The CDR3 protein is CASSLWENTEAFF. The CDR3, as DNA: TGTGCCAGTAGTCTTTGGGAGAACACTGAAGCTTTCTTT.

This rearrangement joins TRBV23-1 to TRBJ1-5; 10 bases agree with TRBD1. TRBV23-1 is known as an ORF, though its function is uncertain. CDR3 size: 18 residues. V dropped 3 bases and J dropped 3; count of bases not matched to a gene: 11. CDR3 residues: CASSQRDRGHPSNQPQHF. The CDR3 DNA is TGCGCCAGCAGTCAGAGGGACAGGGGCCATCCCTCCAATCAGCCCCAGCATTTT.

The DNA of the CDR3 is TGTGCCAGCAGTTACGGACAGTCGAACACTGAAGCTTTCTTT. Its translation is CASSYGQSNTEAFF. The V and J genes are TRBV6-5 and TRBJ1-1; TRBD1 is a possible D gene (6 bases). Between the trimmed V and J ends, which lost 2 bases and 1 base, there was a span of 8 bases. The CDR3 has 14 residues. Germline CDR1 reads MNHEY; CDR2 reads SVGAGI.

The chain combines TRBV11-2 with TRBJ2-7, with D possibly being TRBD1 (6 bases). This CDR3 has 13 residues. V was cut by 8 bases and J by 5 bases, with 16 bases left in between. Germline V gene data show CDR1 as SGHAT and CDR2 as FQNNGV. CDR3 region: CASGTGHGDEQYF. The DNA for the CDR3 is TGTGCCAGCGGTACGGGACATGGGGACGAGCAGTACTTC. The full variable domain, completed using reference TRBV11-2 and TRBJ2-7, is EAGVAQSPRYKIIEKRQSVAFWCNPISGHATLYWYQQILGQGPKLLIQFQNNGVVDDSQLPKDRFSAERLKGVDSTLKIQPAKLEDSAVYLCASGTGHGDEQYFGPGTRLTVT.

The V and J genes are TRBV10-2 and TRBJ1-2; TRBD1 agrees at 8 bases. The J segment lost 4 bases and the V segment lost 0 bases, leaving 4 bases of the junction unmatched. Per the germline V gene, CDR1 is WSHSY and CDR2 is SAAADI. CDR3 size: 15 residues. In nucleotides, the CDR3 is TGCGCCAGCAGTGAGTCGGCAGGGGGCGTCTATGGCTACACCTTC. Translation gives CASSESAGGVYGYTF.

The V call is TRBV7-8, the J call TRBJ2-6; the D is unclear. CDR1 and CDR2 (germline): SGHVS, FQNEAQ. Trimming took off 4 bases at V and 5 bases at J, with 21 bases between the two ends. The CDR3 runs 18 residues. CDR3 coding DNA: TGTGCCAGCAGCTGGCAAGGGTTTACACAAAGTCGGGCCAACGTCCTGACTTTC. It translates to CASSWQGFTQSRANVLTF.

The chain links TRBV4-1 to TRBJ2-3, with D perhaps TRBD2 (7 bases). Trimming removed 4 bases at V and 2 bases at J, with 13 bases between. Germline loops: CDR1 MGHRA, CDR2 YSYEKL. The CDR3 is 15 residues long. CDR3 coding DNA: TGCGCCAGCAGCCTTGGCGGGGGCCTCACAGATACGCAGTATTTT. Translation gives CASSLGGGLTDTQYF.